This TCR beta chain was sequenced during a study of T cell responses to AZD1222 COVID-19 vaccine. Study observations and caveats: Of spike-specific TCRs, nearly half reportedly target regions left unmutated in variants.

Assay used: immunoSEQ multiplex PCR; TCRdb lists only in-frame clones, some missing. Of 200,000 to 250,000 clones in the sample, roughly 94% were seen once. As regards this clone: Its target is not known.

The CDR3 sequence is 17 residues long. V shed 3 bases and J shed 0 bases, with 12 bases lying between them. The germline gives CDR1 MDHEN, CDR2 SYDVKM. The V gene is TRBV28, the J gene TRBJ1-6, with D possibly being TRBD1 (6 bases). This clonotype originated in an adult who received the MenACWY meningococcal vaccine as a control. The sample was peripheral blood, taken 28 days after the second dose of the MenACWY control vaccine. This CDR3 is CASSLDTGSSYNSPLHF. The CDR3 nucleotides read TGTGCCAGCAGTTTGGATACAGGGAGCTCCTATAATTCACCCCTCCACTTT.